This TCR beta chain was recorded in a study of T cells in Graves' hyperthyroidism and ophthalmopathy. The CDR3 runs 15 residues. In germline, CDR1 is SGHTA, CDR2 FQGTGA. Amplified TCR beta CDR3 regions derived from RNA transcripts. The study used the HTBI primer set for a first-round RT-PCR of the TCR CDR3. TCRdb reprocessed the multiplex PCR reads with MiXCR, giving one entry per CDR3 protein. The repertoire includes about 840,000 distinct CDR3 sequences, 35% to 40% of them detected once, and 8% to 9% sits in the top ten. Patients aged 18 to 65 with hyperthyroidism were newly diagnosed, with duration under 2 months. Uncontrolled infection, other autoimmune disease, pregnancy or lactation barred patients from enrollment. Diagnosis relied on clinical symptoms, serum thyroxine and TRAb, thyroid ultrasound and orbital computed tomography. General study findings and limits: Ophthalmopathy was predicted by the model a median of approximately 6 months ahead of onset.

The table lists this clonotype with a count of one. Antigen: not known. At one end, the junction sequence differs from germline, possibly due to a read error. The receptor was derived from a man aged 18 to 30 with Graves' hyperthyroidism. Sequenced sample: blood. The gene calls are TRBV7-3 and TRBJ1-5; D possibly corresponds to TRBD1 (5 bases). The CDR3 coding sequence is TGCGCCAGCAGCCAAGGACACCCTAGCAATCAGCCCCAGCATTTT. Its translation is CASSQGHPSNQPQHF.